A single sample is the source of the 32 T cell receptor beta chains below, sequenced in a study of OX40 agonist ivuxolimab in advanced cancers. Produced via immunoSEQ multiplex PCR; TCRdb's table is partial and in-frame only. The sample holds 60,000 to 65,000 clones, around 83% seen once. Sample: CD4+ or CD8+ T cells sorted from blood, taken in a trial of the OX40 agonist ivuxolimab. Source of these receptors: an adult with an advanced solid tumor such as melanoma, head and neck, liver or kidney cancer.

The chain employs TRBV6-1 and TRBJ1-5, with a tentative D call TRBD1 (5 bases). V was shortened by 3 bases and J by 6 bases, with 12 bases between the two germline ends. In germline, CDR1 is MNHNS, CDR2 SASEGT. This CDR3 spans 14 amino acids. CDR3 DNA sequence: TGTGCCAGCAGTGAGTCAGGGACGGGTCAGCCCCAGCATTTT. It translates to CASSESGTGQPQHF.

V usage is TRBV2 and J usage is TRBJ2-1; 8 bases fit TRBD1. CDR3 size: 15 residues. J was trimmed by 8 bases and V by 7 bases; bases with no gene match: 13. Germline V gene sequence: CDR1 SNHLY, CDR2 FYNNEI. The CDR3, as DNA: TGTGCCAGCAATGCAAGGACAGGGTCGGTCGATGAGCAGTTCTTC. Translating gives CASNARTGSVDEQFF. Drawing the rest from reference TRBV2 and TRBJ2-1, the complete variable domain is EPEVTQTPSHQVTQMGQEVILRCVPISNHLYFYWYRQILGQKVEFLVSFYNNEISEKSEIFDDQFSVERPDGSNFTLKIRSTKLEDSAMYFCASNARTGSVDEQFFGPGTRLTVL.

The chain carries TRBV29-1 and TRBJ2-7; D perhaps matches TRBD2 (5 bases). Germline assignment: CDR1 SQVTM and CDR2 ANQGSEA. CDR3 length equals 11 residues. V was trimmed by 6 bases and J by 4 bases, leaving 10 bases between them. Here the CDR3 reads CSVGRGYEQYF. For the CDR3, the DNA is TGCAGCGTAGGCAGAGGGTACGAGCAGTACTTC.

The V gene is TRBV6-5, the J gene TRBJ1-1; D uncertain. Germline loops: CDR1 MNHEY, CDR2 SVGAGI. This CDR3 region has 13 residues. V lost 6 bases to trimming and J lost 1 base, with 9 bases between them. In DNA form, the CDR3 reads TGTGCCAGCAGCGCCACAGAGAACACTGAAGCTTTCTTT. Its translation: CASSATENTEAFF.

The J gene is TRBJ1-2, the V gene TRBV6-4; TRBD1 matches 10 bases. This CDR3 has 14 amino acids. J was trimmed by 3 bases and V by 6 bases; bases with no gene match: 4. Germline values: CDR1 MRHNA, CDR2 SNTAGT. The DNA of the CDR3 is TGTGCCAGCAGGAGACAGGGGGCGGACTATGGCTACACCTTC. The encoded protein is CASRRQGADYGYTF.

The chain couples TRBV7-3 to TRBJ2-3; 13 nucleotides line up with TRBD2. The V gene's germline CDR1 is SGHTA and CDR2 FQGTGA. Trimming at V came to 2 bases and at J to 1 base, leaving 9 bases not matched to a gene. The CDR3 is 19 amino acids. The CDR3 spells CASSLPRTSGGLGTDTQYF. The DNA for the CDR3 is TGTGCCAGCAGCTTACCGCGGACTAGCGGGGGTCTCGGCACAGATACGCAGTATTTT.

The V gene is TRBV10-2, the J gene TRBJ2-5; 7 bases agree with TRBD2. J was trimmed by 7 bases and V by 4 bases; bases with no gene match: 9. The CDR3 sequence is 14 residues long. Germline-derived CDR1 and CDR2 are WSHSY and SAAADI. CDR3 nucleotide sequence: TGCGCCAGCAGTGGGCCCCTCGGCGGGGGGACCCAGTACTTC. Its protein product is CASSGPLGGGTQYF.

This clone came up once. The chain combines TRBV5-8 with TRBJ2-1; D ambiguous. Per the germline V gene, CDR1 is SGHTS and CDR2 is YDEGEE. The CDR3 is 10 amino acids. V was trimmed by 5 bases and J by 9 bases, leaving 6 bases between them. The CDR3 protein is CASRLGEQFF. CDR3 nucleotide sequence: TGTGCCAGCAGGCTAGGTGAGCAGTTCTTC.

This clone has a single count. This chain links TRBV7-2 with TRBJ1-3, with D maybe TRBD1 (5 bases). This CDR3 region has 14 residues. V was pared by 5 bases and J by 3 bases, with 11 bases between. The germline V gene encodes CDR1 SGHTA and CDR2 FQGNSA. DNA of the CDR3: TGTGCCAGCAGCGCCGGGACGCTTGGAAACACCATATATTTT. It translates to CASSAGTLGNTIYF. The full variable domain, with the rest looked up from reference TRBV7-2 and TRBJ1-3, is GAGVSQSPSNKVTEKGKDVELRCDPISGHTALYWYRQSLGQGLEFLIYFQGNSAPDKSGLPSDRFSAERTGGSVSTLTIQRTQQEDSAVYLCASSAGTLGNTIYFGEGSWLTVV.

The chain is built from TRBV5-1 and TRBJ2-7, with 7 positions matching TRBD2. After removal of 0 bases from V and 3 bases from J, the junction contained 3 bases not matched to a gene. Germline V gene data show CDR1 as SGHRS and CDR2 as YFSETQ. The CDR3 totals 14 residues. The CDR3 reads CASSLAAGSYEQYF. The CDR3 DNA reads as TGCGCCAGCAGCTTGGCAGCGGGAAGCTACGAGCAGTACTTC.

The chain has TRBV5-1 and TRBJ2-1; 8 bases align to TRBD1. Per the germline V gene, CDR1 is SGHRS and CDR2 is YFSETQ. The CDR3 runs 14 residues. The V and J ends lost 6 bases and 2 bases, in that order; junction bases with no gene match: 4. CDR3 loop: CASTKTGAYNEQFF. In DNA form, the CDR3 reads TGCGCCAGCACCAAGACAGGGGCCTACAATGAGCAGTTCTTC.

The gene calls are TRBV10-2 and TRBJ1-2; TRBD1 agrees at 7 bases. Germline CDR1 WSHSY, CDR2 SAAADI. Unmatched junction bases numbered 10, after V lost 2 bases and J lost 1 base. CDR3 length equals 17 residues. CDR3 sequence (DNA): TGCGCCAGCAGTGAGGTTAGGGGGCGAACGGGTAACTATGGCTACACCTTC. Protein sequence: CASSEVRGRTGNYGYTF.

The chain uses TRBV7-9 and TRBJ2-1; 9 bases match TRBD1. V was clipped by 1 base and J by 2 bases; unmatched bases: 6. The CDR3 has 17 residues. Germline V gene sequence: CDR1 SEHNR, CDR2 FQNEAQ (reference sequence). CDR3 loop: CASSLGGDRATYNEQFF. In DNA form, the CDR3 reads TGTGCCAGCAGCTTAGGGGGGGACAGGGCCACCTACAATGAGCAGTTCTTC.

CDR3 sequence reads: CASIGDRDYEQYF. The CDR3 bases are TGTGCCAGCATTGGAGACAGGGACTACGAGCAGTACTTC. V usage is TRBV6-6 and J usage is TRBJ2-7; 7 bases fit TRBD1. Germline V gene sequence: CDR1 MNHNY, CDR2 SVGAGI (reference sequence). The CDR3 runs 13 residues. With V trimmed by 7 bases and J by 3 bases, 6 bases remained unmatched.

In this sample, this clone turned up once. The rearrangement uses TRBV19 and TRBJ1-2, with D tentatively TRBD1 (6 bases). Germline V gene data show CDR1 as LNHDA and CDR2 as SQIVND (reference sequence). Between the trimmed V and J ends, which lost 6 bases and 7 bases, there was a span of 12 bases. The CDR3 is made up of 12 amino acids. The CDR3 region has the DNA TGTGCCAGTAGGGCACAGGGCCCTGGCTACACCTTC. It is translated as CASRAQGPGYTF.

The CDR3 sequence: CASLPGTSLLHSYNEQFF. In nucleotides, the CDR3 is TGTGCCAGTCTTCCCGGGACTAGCCTACTTCACTCCTACAATGAGCAGTTCTTC. The chain links TRBV9 to TRBJ2-1, with 9 bases identical to TRBD2. V lost 8 bases, J lost 0 bases, and 15 bases stayed unmatched. The CDR3 sequence is 18 residues long. Germline values: CDR1 SGDLS, CDR2 YYNGEE. Using reference TRBV9 and TRBJ2-1 for the parts outside the CDR3, the full variable domain is DSGVTQTPKHLITATGQRVTLRCSPRSGDLSVYWYQQSLDQGLQFLIQYYNGEERAKGNILERFSAQQFPDLHSELNLSSLELGDSALYFCASLPGTSLLHSYNEQFFGPGTRLTVL.

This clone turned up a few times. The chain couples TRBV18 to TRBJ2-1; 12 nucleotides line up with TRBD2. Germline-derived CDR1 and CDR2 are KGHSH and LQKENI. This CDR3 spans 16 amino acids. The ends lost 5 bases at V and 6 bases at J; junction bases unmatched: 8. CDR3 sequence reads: CASSRELAGGRNEQFF. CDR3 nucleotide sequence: TGTGCCAGCTCAAGAGAGCTAGCGGGGGGGCGCAATGAGCAGTTCTTC.

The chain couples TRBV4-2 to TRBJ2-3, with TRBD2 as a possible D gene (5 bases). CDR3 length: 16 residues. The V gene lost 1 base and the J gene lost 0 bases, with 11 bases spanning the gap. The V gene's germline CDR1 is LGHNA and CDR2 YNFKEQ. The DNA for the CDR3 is TGTGCCAGCAGCCAAGGAACTACGGGGAGCACAGATACGCAGTATTTT. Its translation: CASSQGTTGSTDTQYF.

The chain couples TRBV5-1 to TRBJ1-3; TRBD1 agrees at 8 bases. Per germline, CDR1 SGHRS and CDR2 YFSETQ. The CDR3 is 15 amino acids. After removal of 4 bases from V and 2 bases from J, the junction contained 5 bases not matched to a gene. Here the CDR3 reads CASSAAGGPGNTIYF. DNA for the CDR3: TGCGCCAGCAGCGCTGCAGGGGGCCCTGGAAACACCATATATTTT.

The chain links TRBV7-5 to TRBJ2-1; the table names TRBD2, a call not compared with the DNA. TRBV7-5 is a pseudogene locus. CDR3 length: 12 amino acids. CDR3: CVRSPFSSGQFF. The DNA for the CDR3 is TGTGTCAGAAGCCCGTTCTCTAGCGGGCAGTTCTTC.

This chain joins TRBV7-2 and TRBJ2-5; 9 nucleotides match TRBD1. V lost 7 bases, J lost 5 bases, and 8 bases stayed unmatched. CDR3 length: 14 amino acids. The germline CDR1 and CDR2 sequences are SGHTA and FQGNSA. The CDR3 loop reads CASTRTGGEETQYF. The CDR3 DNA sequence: TGTGCCAGCACCCGAACAGGGGGCGAGGAGACCCAGTACTTC.

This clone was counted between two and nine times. In DNA form, the CDR3 reads TGTGCCTGGCGACGACTAGCGGGCAATGAGCAGTTCTTC. It is translated as CAWRRLAGNEQFF. This sequence joins TRBV30 and TRBJ2-1; TRBD2 aligns across 10 bases. V lost 5 bases to trimming and J lost 6 bases; unmatched junction nucleotides: 4. CDR3 length: 13 amino acids. CDR1 and CDR2 (germline): GTSNPN, SVGIG (reference sequence).

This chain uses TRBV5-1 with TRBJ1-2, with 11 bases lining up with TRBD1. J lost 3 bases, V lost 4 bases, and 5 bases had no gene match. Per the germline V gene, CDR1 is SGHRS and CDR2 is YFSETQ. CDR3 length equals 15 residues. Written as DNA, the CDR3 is TGCGCCAGCAGCATCCGGGACAGGGGGGACTATGGCTACACCTTC. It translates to CASSIRDRGDYGYTF.

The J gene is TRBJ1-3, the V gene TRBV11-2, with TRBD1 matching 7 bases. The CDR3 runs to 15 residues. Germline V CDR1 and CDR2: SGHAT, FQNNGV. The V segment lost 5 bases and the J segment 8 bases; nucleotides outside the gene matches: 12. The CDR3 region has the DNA TGTGCCAGCAGCCCCGTACAGGGGAGGGGCGACACCATATATTTT. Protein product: CASSPVQGRGDTIYF.

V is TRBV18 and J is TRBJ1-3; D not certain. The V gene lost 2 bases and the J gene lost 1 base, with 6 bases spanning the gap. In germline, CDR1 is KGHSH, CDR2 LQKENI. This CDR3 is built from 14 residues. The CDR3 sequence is CASSPEGSGNTIYF. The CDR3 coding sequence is TGTGCCAGCTCACCAGAGGGATCTGGAAACACCATATATTTT.

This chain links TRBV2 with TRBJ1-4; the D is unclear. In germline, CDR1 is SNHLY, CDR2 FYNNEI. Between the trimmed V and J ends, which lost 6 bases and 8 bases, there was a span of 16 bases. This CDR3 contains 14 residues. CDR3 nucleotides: TGTGCCAGCAGGAGGACGGTTTCTTTAGAAAAACTGTTTTTT. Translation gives CASRRTVSLEKLFF.

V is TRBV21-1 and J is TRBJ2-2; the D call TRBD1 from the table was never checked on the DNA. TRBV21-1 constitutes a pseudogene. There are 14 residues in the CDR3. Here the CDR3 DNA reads TGTGCGCCGCGGGGACAGAACGGCACCGGGGAGCTGTTTTTT. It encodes CAPRGQNGTGELFF.

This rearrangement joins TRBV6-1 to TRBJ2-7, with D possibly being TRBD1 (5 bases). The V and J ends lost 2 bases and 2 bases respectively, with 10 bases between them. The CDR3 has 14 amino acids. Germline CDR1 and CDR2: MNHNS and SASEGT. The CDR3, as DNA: TGTGCCAGCAGTGAAATTCGGACAACCTACGAGCAGTACTTC. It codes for CASSEIRTTYEQYF.

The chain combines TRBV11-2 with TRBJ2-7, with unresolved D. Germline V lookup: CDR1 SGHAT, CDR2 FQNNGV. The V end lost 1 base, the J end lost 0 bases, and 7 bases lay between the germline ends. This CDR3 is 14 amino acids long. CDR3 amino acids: CASSLGFFSYEQYF. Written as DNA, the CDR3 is TGTGCCAGCAGCTTAGGCTTCTTCTCCTACGAGCAGTACTTC.

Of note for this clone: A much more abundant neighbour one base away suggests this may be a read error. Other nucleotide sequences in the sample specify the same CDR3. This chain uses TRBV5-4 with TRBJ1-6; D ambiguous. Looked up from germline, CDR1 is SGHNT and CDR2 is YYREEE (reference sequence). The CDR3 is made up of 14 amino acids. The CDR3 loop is CASSLGSEGSPLHF. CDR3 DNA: TGCGCCAGCAGCTTGGGGTCAGAAGGCTCACCCCTCCACTTT.

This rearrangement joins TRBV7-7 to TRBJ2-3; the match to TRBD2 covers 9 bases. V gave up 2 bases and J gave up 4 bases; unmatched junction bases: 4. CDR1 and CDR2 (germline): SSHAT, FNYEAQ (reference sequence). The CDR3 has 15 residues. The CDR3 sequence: CASSLTRGGPDTQYF. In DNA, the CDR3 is TGTGCCAGCAGCTTAACGCGGGGGGGCCCAGATACGCAGTATTTT.

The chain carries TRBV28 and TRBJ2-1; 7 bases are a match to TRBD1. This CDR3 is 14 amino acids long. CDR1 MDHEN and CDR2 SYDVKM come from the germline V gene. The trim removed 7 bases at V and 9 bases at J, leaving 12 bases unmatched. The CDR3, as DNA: TGTGCCAGCACCAATGAGGGGGCCCCCGGTGAGCAGTTCTTC. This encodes CASTNEGAPGEQFF.